Listed below are T cell receptor beta chains from one sample, sequenced in a study of T cell repertoires in cytomegalovirus infection. One entry per CDR3 protein results from TCRdb running MiXCR on the reads. Of hundreds of thousands of distinct CDR3 sequences in the sample, 25% to 35% were seen once. These TCRs' antigens remain unknown. The input for sequencing was cultured PBMCs, taken from culture after CMV antigen stimulation. Receptor source: a human donor in good health (CMV status not recorded). Some clones in this sample may be carry-over from other donors' samples. Both conserved end residues are trimmed from each CDR3. The order of the fields is V gene, CDR3 protein.

TRBV20-1	SAPEGAGNEQF
TRBV6-1	ARGELNGYRYT
TRBV7-7	ASSLFPKTGDNEQF
TRBV7-6	ASSLGSGTYNEQF
TRBV28	ASSSGQGALYGYT
TRBV4-1	ASSQEGAAYSNQPQH
TRBV11-2	ASRALSRNTEAF
TRBV10-3	AISEGGNTIY
TRBV7-2	ASSSPSGTCGYT
TRBV5-1	ASSFDSQRETQY
TRBV6-6	ASRGLAGASYEQY
TRBV28	ASSNGQATGANVLT
TRBV6-1	ACGGGTRTQY
TRBV6-1	ASSPRREGTEAF
TRBV7-3	ASKREANTGELF
TRBV2	ASSEAGLH
TRBV19	ASSINGGGPQH
TRBV6-1	ASNTGTGVSYEQY
TRBV10-3	AISEDREGQPQH
TRBV6-1	ASSEALPGELF
TRBV20-1	SAKTGFGNQPQH
TRBV5-1	ASSTGGSTDTQY
TRBV4-2	ASSQAETSSYNEQF
TRBV7-3	ASSFGRGGAETQY
TRBV9	ASNWGQGPYNEQF
TRBV20-1	SAREAGAPDTQY
TRBV6-1	ASSEDYSYEQY
TRBV10-3	AISEFPGGRYTEAF
TRBV7-2	ASSFPAGGSSYNEQF
TRBV6-6	ASSISDINVYGYT
TRBV5-6	ASSLRAGRFSFQPQH
TRBV4-2	ASSPGLAVHNEQF
TRBV20-1	SAQGGAGETQY
TRBV7-9	ASSSTTEDFDYGYT
TRBV7-2	ASSLSGTDTQPQH
TRBV7-6	ASSLAPTGVETQY
TRBV7-2	ASSLASPGGVKLF
TRBV7-7	ASSLARQGANTEAF
TRBV4-2	ASSQDPLAGAAERYTQY
TRBV12-3/TRBV12-4	AGSSPLAVGGETQY
TRBV29-1	SVAGTVTYEQY
TRBV28	ASMEPRAPQH
TRBV28	ASSPLGLASGTQY
TRBV10-3	AISESRELMNTEAF
TRBV10-3	AISGRLNTDTQY
TRBV29-1	SVNRGQAF
TRBV7-9	ASSPWTGRTSSPLH
TRBV5-4	ASSLGGGAVDTQY
TRBV19	ASSGYPNQPQH
TRBV9	ASSARTGKGETQY
TRBV28	ASSSGKAGNTIY
TRBV6-2/TRBV6-3	ASSYKGPGRAELF
TRBV6-6	ASKFLDREGAGYT
TRBV7-2	ASSFGTGGEKLF
TRBV6-8	ASGLDRANGYT
TRBV4-1	ASSQDASVQETQY